This T cell receptor (beta chain) was found in a study of blood T cell repertoires in COVID-19. On the study more broadly: From the United States, Italy and Spain came samples of acute and convalescent COVID-19. Sample material is recorded as cDNA or gDNA derived from T cells, B-cell-depleted T cells, or PBMCs.

This clone showed up just once. Other DNA sequences from this sample encode an identical CDR3 as well. Original methodology: Amplification of reference gene primers was used by the study to estimate nucleated cell counts. Sequencing was performed with immunoSEQ multiplex PCR; in TCRdb, only in-frame clones are kept and a portion is missing. V and J calls and clone size are as listed in that table; D and trimming were resolved from the DNA. The sample contains hundreds of thousands of clones, 80% to 90% of which appear only once. The sequencing input was peripheral blood. The clonotype was recovered from a young woman with acute or convalescent COVID-19.

In DNA form, the CDR3 reads TGTGCCTGGAGCCGGGACAGGGGGCCGCTAGCTGGAAACACCATATATTTT. It specifies CAWSRDRGPLAGNTIYF. The chain couples TRBV30 to TRBJ1-3, with 12 positions matching TRBD1. Germline CDR1 is GTSNPN and CDR2 is SVGIG (reference sequence). Trimming at V came to 3 bases and at J to 2 bases, leaving 8 bases not matched to a gene. There are 17 residues in the CDR3.